Listed below are T cell receptor beta chains from one sample, sequenced in a study of shared clonotypes between healthy human individuals. Repertoires were generated with immunoSEQ multiplex PCR, while TCRdb's copy carries only in-frame clones and drops some. The sample carries some 2,000,000 clones, almost 96% recorded once. The sequenced sample consisted of naive CD4+ T cells sorted from blood. These receptors came from a man between 18 and 35 years old in good health. Each CDR3 is given with its conserved first and last residue. The D gene is left open where the match is weak. Some rows have no size entry. The others give once, few or many, or a class for an expanded clone.

v_call: TRBV11-2; clone_size: -; j_call: TRBJ1-1; d_call: -; cdr3_nt: TGTGCCAGCAGCTTAGATCGACCAGACGGTGAAGCTTTCTTT; cdr3_aa: CASSLDRPDGEAFF
v_call: TRBV5-1; clone_size: -; j_call: TRBJ2-2; d_call: -; cdr3_nt: TGCGCCAGCAGCTTGTACGGGACACAGAACACCGGGGAGCTGTTTTTT; cdr3_aa: CASSLYGTQNTGELFF
v_call: TRBV5-4; clone_size: -; j_call: TRBJ2-3; d_call: TRBD2; cdr3_nt: TGTGCCAGCAGCCGCGGACTAGCGGGGGGCCTCACAGATACGCAGTATTTT; cdr3_aa: CASSRGLAGGLTDTQYF
v_call: TRBV18; clone_size: -; j_call: TRBJ2-1; d_call: -; cdr3_nt: TGTGCCAGCTCACCATTCCGTACGCGTCTCGATGGATCGTTCGGGCAGTTCTTC; cdr3_aa: CASSPFRTRLDGSFGQFF
v_call: TRBV2; clone_size: -; j_call: TRBJ2-5; d_call: -; cdr3_nt: TGTGCCAGCAGTCGCACGAAAGAGACCCAGTACTTC; cdr3_aa: CASSRTKETQYF
v_call: TRBV5-6; clone_size: -; j_call: TRBJ1-3; d_call: -; cdr3_nt: TGTGCCAGCAGCTTCGAGGGGGCTGGAAACACCATATATTTT; cdr3_aa: CASSFEGAGNTIYF
v_call: TRBV15; clone_size: -; j_call: TRBJ2-3; d_call: -; cdr3_nt: TGTGCCACCAGCAGAGCGGGGCGGGACGTAGATACGCAGTATTTT; cdr3_aa: CATSRAGRDVDTQYF
v_call: TRBV5-6; clone_size: few; j_call: TRBJ2-5; d_call: -; cdr3_nt: TGTGCCAGCAGCTTGGCCCTGGAGACCCAGTACTTC; cdr3_aa: CASSLALETQYF
v_call: TRBV6-5; clone_size: -; j_call: TRBJ1-2; d_call: TRBD1; cdr3_nt: TGTGCCAGCAGTTATTCCGGGACAGCGGATGGCTACACCTTC; cdr3_aa: CASSYSGTADGYTF
v_call: TRBV18; clone_size: -; j_call: TRBJ1-1; d_call: TRBD1; cdr3_nt: TGTGCCAGCTCATCGGGACAGGGCCATAAGGACACTGAAGCTTTCTTT; cdr3_aa: CASSSGQGHKDTEAFF
v_call: TRBV6-6; clone_size: -; j_call: TRBJ1-3; d_call: TRBD1; cdr3_nt: TGTGCCAGCTGCGACAGGGTGGGAGGAAACACCATATATTTT; cdr3_aa: CASCDRVGGNTIYF
v_call: TRBV5-1; clone_size: -; j_call: TRBJ2-7; d_call: -; cdr3_nt: TGCGCCAGCAGCCTATACCCGGACAGGTCGGGGGCCTACGAGCAGTACTTC; cdr3_aa: CASSLYPDRSGAYEQYF
v_call: TRBV11-2; clone_size: -; j_call: TRBJ2-5; d_call: -; cdr3_nt: TGTGCCAGCAGCTTAGGGCAGGGTAAAGGAGAGACCCAGTACTTC; cdr3_aa: CASSLGQGKGETQYF